Listed below are T cell receptor beta chains from one sample, sequenced in a study of blood T cell repertoires in COVID-19. Sequenced by immunoSEQ multiplex PCR; TCRdb stores in-frame clones only, minus some. The sample has 150,000 to 200,000 clones, under 95% seen once. Sample: peripheral blood. These receptors all come from a man in his 60s with active or convalescent COVID-19. CDR3s include the opening cysteine and the closing phenylalanine or tryptophan. A D gene is named only where the DNA matches it firmly. Not every row has a clone size; where given, it reads once, few, many or a size class.

d_call: NA
v_call: TRBV24-1
clone_size: NA
j_call: TRBJ2-1
cdr3_aa: CATSDRGGEGKQFF
cdr3_nt: TGTGCCACCAGTGACCGGGGCGGGGAAGGGAAGCAGTTCTTC

d_call: TRBD2
v_call: TRBV14
clone_size: once
j_call: TRBJ2-1
cdr3_aa: CASSRLAGVQDNEQFF
cdr3_nt: TGTGCCAGCAGCCGACTAGCGGGAGTTCAAGACAATGAGCAGTTCTTC

d_call: NA
v_call: TRBV6-6
clone_size: NA
j_call: TRBJ1-5
cdr3_aa: CASSYSMGSGNQPQHF
cdr3_nt: TGTGCCAGCAGTTACTCGATGGGGTCGGGAAATCAGCCCCAGCATTTT

d_call: TRBD1
v_call: TRBV9
clone_size: NA
j_call: TRBJ1-2
cdr3_aa: CASSVDNRGSVYGYTF
cdr3_nt: TGTGCCAGCAGCGTAGATAACAGGGGGTCGGTCTATGGCTACACCTTC

d_call: NA
v_call: TRBV5-8
clone_size: NA
j_call: TRBJ2-1
cdr3_aa: CASSLVTLISDNEQFF
cdr3_nt: TGTGCCAGCAGCTTGGTAACTCTTATCAGCGACAATGAGCAGTTCTTC

d_call: NA
v_call: TRBV2
clone_size: few
j_call: TRBJ1-1
cdr3_aa: CASSVGGVQNTEAFF
cdr3_nt: TGTGCCAGCAGTGTGGGGGGGGTCCAGAACACTGAAGCTTTCTTT

d_call: TRBD1
v_call: TRBV7-9
clone_size: few
j_call: TRBJ1-6
cdr3_aa: CASSLARTGSSYNSPLHF
cdr3_nt: TGTGCCAGCAGCTTAGCGCGGACAGGGAGCTCCTATAATTCACCCCTCCACTTT

d_call: TRBD1
v_call: TRBV6-5
clone_size: once
j_call: TRBJ2-7
cdr3_aa: CASSYSGTGANYEQYF
cdr3_nt: TGTGCCAGCAGTTACTCGGGGACAGGAGCAAACTACGAGCAGTACTTC

d_call: TRBD1
v_call: TRBV19
clone_size: NA
j_call: TRBJ1-2
cdr3_aa: CASRVRTGGSGYTF
cdr3_nt: TGTGCCAGTAGAGTGAGGACAGGGGGCTCTGGCTACACCTTC

d_call: NA
v_call: TRBV29-1
clone_size: NA
j_call: TRBJ1-1
cdr3_aa: CSVQGSVRTEAFF
cdr3_nt: TGCAGCGTTCAGGGGTCGGTTCGCACTGAAGCTTTCTTT

d_call: NA
v_call: TRBV5-8
clone_size: once
j_call: TRBJ2-1
cdr3_aa: CASSLGLRRFF
cdr3_nt: TGTGCCAGCAGCTTGGGACTACGGCGGTTCTTC

d_call: TRBD1
v_call: TRBV7-2
clone_size: NA
j_call: TRBJ1-4
cdr3_aa: CASSDYRGREKLFF
cdr3_nt: TGTGCCAGCAGCGATTACAGGGGTCGCGAAAAACTGTTTTTT

d_call: NA
v_call: TRBV18
clone_size: NA
j_call: TRBJ1-2
cdr3_aa: CASSRQGYGYTF
cdr3_nt: TGTGCCAGCTCACGTCAGGGATATGGCTACACCTTC

d_call: TRBD2
v_call: TRBV5-1
clone_size: NA
j_call: TRBJ2-3
cdr3_aa: CASSPLRGGPDTQYF
cdr3_nt: TGCGCCAGCAGTCCCCTGCGGGGGGGGCCAGATACGCAGTATTTT

d_call: TRBD2
v_call: TRBV6-6
clone_size: NA
j_call: TRBJ2-3
cdr3_aa: CASRPGLAGGDTQYF
cdr3_nt: TGTGCCAGCAGACCGGGACTAGCGGGAGGAGATACGCAGTATTTT

d_call: NA
v_call: TRBV16
clone_size: NA
j_call: TRBJ1-4
cdr3_aa: CASSQETGVNEKLFF
cdr3_nt: TGTGCCAGCAGCCAGGAGACAGGCGTGAATGAAAAACTGTTTTTT

d_call: NA
v_call: TRBV15
clone_size: NA
j_call: TRBJ1-5
cdr3_aa: CATSRERTRYSNQPQHF
cdr3_nt: TGTGCCACCAGCAGAGAAAGGACAAGATATAGCAATCAGCCCCAGCATTTT

d_call: TRBD2
v_call: TRBV2
clone_size: NA
j_call: TRBJ2-7
cdr3_aa: CASSGRLAGVNEQYF
cdr3_nt: TGTGCCAGCAGTGGGAGACTAGCGGGAGTCAACGAGCAGTACTTC

d_call: NA
v_call: TRBV7-9
clone_size: NA
j_call: TRBJ1-3
cdr3_aa: CASSATGSSGNTIYF
cdr3_nt: TGTGCCAGCAGCGCTACAGGTAGCTCTGGAAACACCATATATTTT

d_call: NA
v_call: TRBV6-5
clone_size: NA
j_call: TRBJ1-1
cdr3_aa: CASSYAPGSLTEAFF
cdr3_nt: TGTGCCAGCAGTTACGCCCCCGGGAGCCTCACTGAAGCTTTCTTT

d_call: NA
v_call: TRBV28
clone_size: NA
j_call: TRBJ1-2
cdr3_aa: CASISSGTRYNGYTF
cdr3_nt: TGTGCCAGCATTTCGTCCGGGACAAGATATAATGGCTACACCTTC

d_call: NA
v_call: TRBV29-1
clone_size: NA
j_call: TRBJ2-7
cdr3_aa: CSVESIRGDYEQYF
cdr3_nt: TGCAGCGTTGAATCTATCAGGGGGGACTACGAGCAGTACTTC

d_call: TRBD1
v_call: TRBV14
clone_size: NA
j_call: TRBJ1-1
cdr3_aa: CASSYRGGRNLDTEAFF
cdr3_nt: TGTGCCAGCAGTTACAGGGGGGGACGCAACCTTGACACTGAAGCTTTCTTT

d_call: TRBD1
v_call: TRBV2
clone_size: NA
j_call: TRBJ1-1
cdr3_aa: CASRQGVVTEAFF
cdr3_nt: TGTGCCAGCAGACAGGGGGTTGTCACTGAAGCTTTCTTT

d_call: NA
v_call: TRBV3-1/TRBV3-2
clone_size: once
j_call: TRBJ2-3
cdr3_aa: CASSGRGTDTQYF
cdr3_nt: TGTGCCAGCAGTGGAAGGGGGACAGATACGCAGTATTTT

d_call: TRBD2
v_call: TRBV9
clone_size: NA
j_call: TRBJ2-2
cdr3_aa: CASSETSGRNGELFF
cdr3_nt: TGTGCCAGCAGCGAGACTAGCGGGAGGAACGGGGAGCTGTTTTTT

d_call: NA
v_call: TRBV11-3
clone_size: once
j_call: TRBJ2-7
cdr3_aa: CASSAGQPYEQYF
cdr3_nt: TGTGCCAGCAGCGCGGGACAGCCCTACGAGCAGTACTTC

d_call: TRBD2
v_call: TRBV6-4
clone_size: NA
j_call: TRBJ2-1
cdr3_aa: CASSELAGGLQFF
cdr3_nt: TGTGCCAGCAGTGAACTAGCGGGGGGATTGCAGTTCTTC

d_call: NA
v_call: TRBV4-1
clone_size: once
j_call: TRBJ1-3
cdr3_aa: CASSQDRGAGNTIYF
cdr3_nt: TGCGCCAGCAGCCAAGATCGGGGAGCTGGAAACACCATATATTTT

d_call: TRBD2
v_call: TRBV7-2
clone_size: NA
j_call: TRBJ2-3
cdr3_aa: CASSAGTSGGAFNMQYF
cdr3_nt: TGTGCCAGCAGCGCCGGGACTAGCGGGGGGGCGTTTAATATGCAGTATTTT

d_call: NA
v_call: TRBV28
clone_size: NA
j_call: TRBJ2-5
cdr3_aa: CASSRVGSTQYF
cdr3_nt: TGTGCCAGCAGCAGGGTCGGGTCGACCCAGTACTTC

d_call: NA
v_call: TRBV6-5
clone_size: NA
j_call: TRBJ1-1
cdr3_aa: CASLRVNTEAFF
cdr3_nt: TGTGCCAGCCTTAGAGTGAACACTGAAGCTTTCTTT

d_call: TRBD1
v_call: TRBV7-9
clone_size: few
j_call: TRBJ1-1
cdr3_aa: CASRASTGLVSRAEAFF
cdr3_nt: TGTGCCAGCCGGGCTTCGACAGGGCTGGTTAGTCGCGCTGAAGCTTTCTTT

d_call: TRBD1
v_call: TRBV30
clone_size: NA
j_call: TRBJ1-4
cdr3_aa: CAWRKTGYEKLFF
cdr3_nt: TGTGCCTGGAGGAAGACAGGGTATGAAAAACTGTTTTTT

d_call: TRBD2
v_call: TRBV7-2
clone_size: NA
j_call: TRBJ2-2
cdr3_aa: CASSVGVLAGGDTGELFF
cdr3_nt: TGTGCCAGCAGCGTAGGGGTATTAGCGGGAGGGGACACCGGGGAGCTGTTTTTT

d_call: TRBD2
v_call: TRBV10-3
clone_size: NA
j_call: TRBJ2-1
cdr3_aa: CAIRPGLGSGEQFF
cdr3_nt: TGTGCCATCAGGCCGGGACTAGGTTCTGGTGAGCAGTTCTTC

d_call: TRBD2
v_call: TRBV5-1
clone_size: NA
j_call: TRBJ2-1
cdr3_aa: CASRFTSGKNYNEQFF
cdr3_nt: TGCGCCAGCAGGTTTACTAGCGGGAAAAATTACAATGAGCAGTTCTTC

d_call: TRBD1
v_call: TRBV19
clone_size: few
j_call: TRBJ1-5
cdr3_aa: CASSISGRGSNQPQHF
cdr3_nt: TGTGCCAGTAGTATCTCCGGCAGGGGGAGCAATCAGCCCCAGCATTTT

d_call: NA
v_call: TRBV20-1
clone_size: NA
j_call: TRBJ1-2
cdr3_aa: CSARVGSGYTF
cdr3_nt: TGCAGTGCTAGGGTCGGTTCTGGCTACACCTTC

d_call: TRBD1
v_call: TRBV7-2
clone_size: NA
j_call: TRBJ1-1
cdr3_aa: CASSLRGLVTEAFF
cdr3_nt: TGTGCCAGCAGCTTAAGGGGGCTCGTCACTGAAGCTTTCTTT

d_call: TRBD1
v_call: TRBV30
clone_size: NA
j_call: TRBJ1-6
cdr3_aa: CAWTRDRTLSYNSPLHF
cdr3_nt: TGTGCCTGGACTCGGGACAGGACGCTCTCCTATAATTCACCCCTCCACTTT

d_call: TRBD2
v_call: TRBV7-8
clone_size: NA
j_call: TRBJ2-7
cdr3_aa: CASSLAVAGARPYEQYF
cdr3_nt: TGTGCCAGCAGCTTAGCGGTAGCGGGAGCACGCCCCTACGAGCAGTACTTC

d_call: TRBD1
v_call: TRBV2
clone_size: NA
j_call: TRBJ1-1
cdr3_aa: CASRPDRVDTEAFF
cdr3_nt: TGTGCCAGCAGGCCCGACAGGGTGGACACTGAAGCTTTCTTT

d_call: TRBD1
v_call: TRBV5-5
clone_size: NA
j_call: TRBJ1-3
cdr3_aa: CASSWDRVGNTIYF
cdr3_nt: TGTGCCAGCAGCTGGGACAGGGTCGGAAACACCATATATTTT

d_call: NA
v_call: TRBV18
clone_size: NA
j_call: TRBJ1-4
cdr3_aa: CASSPKRQAISANEKLFF
cdr3_nt: TGTGCCAGCTCACCTAAAAGACAGGCTATTTCGGCAAATGAAAAACTGTTTTTT

d_call: NA
v_call: TRBV7-9
clone_size: NA
j_call: TRBJ1-4
cdr3_aa: CASSLGTGREKLFF
cdr3_nt: TGTGCCAGCAGCTTAGGGACTGGGCGGGAAAAACTGTTTTTT

d_call: NA
v_call: TRBV7-9
clone_size: NA
j_call: TRBJ1-4
cdr3_aa: CASSLQGIVANEKLFF
cdr3_nt: TGTGCCAGCAGCTTACAGGGGATAGTGGCTAATGAAAAACTGTTTTTT

d_call: TRBD1
v_call: TRBV11-1
clone_size: NA
j_call: TRBJ1-5
cdr3_aa: CASSPGQQNQPQHF
cdr3_nt: TGTGCCAGCAGCCCGGGACAGCAGAATCAGCCCCAGCATTTT